This entry lists 4 T cell receptor beta chains sequenced from one sample in a study of shared clonotypes between healthy human individuals. TCRdb's table, derived via immunoSEQ multiplex PCR, lists solely in-frame clones and lacks some. This sample has 2 million to 2.5 million clones, with approximately 93% found just once. Specimen: naive CD4+ T cells from PBMCs. The subset: CD45RA+ positively selected. These receptors originate from a man between 18 and 29 years old in good health. Some clones in this sample may be carry-over from other donors' samples.

V gene TRBV9 combines with J gene TRBJ1-2, with D uncertain. The germline CDR1 and CDR2 sequences are SGDLS and YYNGEE. The CDR3 loop spans 11 amino acids. The germline V and J ends were trimmed by 7 bases and 2 bases, with 6 bases remaining between them. CDR3 in DNA: TGTGCCAGCCGAATGAACTATGGCTACACCTTC. It codes for CASRMNYGYTF.

A word on this clone: Other DNA sequences in this specimen translate into the identical CDR3. This sequence joins TRBV27 and TRBJ2-7; 7 nucleotides line up with TRBD1. Losses at the gene ends were 2 bases for V and 2 bases for J; bases not matched to a gene: 3. Germline V lookup: CDR1 MNHEY, CDR2 SMNVEV (reference sequence). The CDR3 loop spans 14 amino acids. The CDR3 here is CASSLRQGAYEQYF. Written as DNA, the CDR3 is TGTGCCAGCAGTTTACGCCAGGGGGCCTACGAGCAGTACTTC.

The chain links TRBV19 to TRBJ2-3, with D perhaps being TRBD1 or TRBD2 (5 bases each). The length of the CDR3 is 17 residues. CDR1 LNHDA and CDR2 SQIVND come from the germline V gene (reference sequence). Trimming shortened V by 1 base and J by 8 bases, and 22 bases separated the two germline ends. The CDR3 loop reads CASSIASGPRVAPTQYF. CDR3 DNA sequence: TGTGCCAGTAGTATAGCTTCGGGGCCGCGGGTTGCTCCTACGCAGTATTTT.

The gene calls are TRBV7-9 and TRBJ1-1; possible D gene TRBD1, 5 bases. The CDR3 covers 14 residues. CDR1 is SEHNR and CDR2 is FQNEAQ in the germline V gene (reference sequence). Trimming stripped 5 bases from V and 3 bases from J, with 13 bases between. The CDR3 DNA sequence: TGTGCCAGCAGCCTGACCGGGGACCACACTGAAGCTTTCTTT. It translates to CASSLTGDHTEAFF.